This is a list of T cell receptor beta chains from one sample in a study of shared clonotypes between healthy human individuals. Repertoires were generated with immunoSEQ multiplex PCR, while TCRdb's copy carries only in-frame clones and drops some. The repertoire includes approximately 650,000 clones, about 95% of them detected once, and 0.11% sits in the top ten. The sequenced sample consisted of naive CD8+ T cells sorted from blood. The receptors shown here come from a woman aged 25 to 45 in good health. The CDR3 runs from the conserved cysteine through the conserved F or W. D genes are given only for firm matches. For some rows the clone size is stated as once, few or many, or as a class when expanded; others skip it.

-	TRBV4-1	-	TRBJ1-2	TGCGCCAGCAGCCAAGCTCTGACAGGTTATGGCTACACCTTC	CASSQALTGYGYTF
-	TRBV10-3	-	TRBJ1-1	TGTGCCATCAGTGGGAACACTGAAGCTTTCTTT	CAISGNTEAFF
-	TRBV9	-	TRBJ2-7	TGTGCCAGCAGCGCTACCTGGATGGCTGTCGAGCAGTACTTC	CASSATWMAVEQYF
-	TRBV6-5	-	TRBJ1-6	TGTGCCAGCGGGATTAATTCACCCCTCCACTTT	CASGINSPLHF
-	TRBV7-9	-	TRBJ2-7	TGTGCCAGCAGCTTAGGTTTTCGCGAGCAGTACTTC	CASSLGFREQYF
TRBD2	TRBV7-9	-	TRBJ2-3	TGTGCCAGCAGCTTAGAGCGGGGGCCCACAGATACGCAGTATTTT	CASSLERGPTDTQYF
TRBD1	TRBV7-8	-	TRBJ1-5	TGTGCCAGCAGCATAGGGACAGGGGGCGGTTATAGCAATCAGCCCCAGCATTTT	CASSIGTGGGYSNQPQHF
TRBD2	TRBV28	-	TRBJ2-1	TGTGCCAGCAGCCTTCCGACTAGCGGAAGGTACAATGAGCAGTTCTTC	CASSLPTSGRYNEQFF
-	TRBV27	-	TRBJ2-1	TGTGCCAGCGGGTTAGAAATCCCCTACAATGAGCAGTTCTTC	CASGLEIPYNEQFF
TRBD2	TRBV5-6	-	TRBJ2-5	TGTGCCAGCACCCGGGGGGGCAGGGGAGTGGCTGAGACCCAGTACTTC	CASTRGGRGVAETQYF
-	TRBV25-1	-	TRBJ1-1	TGTGCCAGCAGTGAGGGCAGAGGGACTGAAGCTTTCTTT	CASSEGRGTEAFF
-	TRBV9	-	TRBJ1-3	TGTGCCAGCAGCGTAGCTCCGGGAAACACCATATATTTT	CASSVAPGNTIYF
-	TRBV6-5	once	TRBJ2-7	TGTGCCAGCAGCGACCCCAGCTACGAGCAGTACTTC	CASSDPSYEQYF
TRBD2	TRBV28	-	TRBJ2-7	TGTGCCAGCAGTGAAATTCTAGCGGGAGAGGACACCTACGAGCAGTACTTC	CASSEILAGEDTYEQYF
TRBD2	TRBV7-2	-	TRBJ2-5	TGTGCCAGCAGCTTAGTGGCTAGCGGGTCCCAAGAGACCCAGTACTTC	CASSLVASGSQETQYF